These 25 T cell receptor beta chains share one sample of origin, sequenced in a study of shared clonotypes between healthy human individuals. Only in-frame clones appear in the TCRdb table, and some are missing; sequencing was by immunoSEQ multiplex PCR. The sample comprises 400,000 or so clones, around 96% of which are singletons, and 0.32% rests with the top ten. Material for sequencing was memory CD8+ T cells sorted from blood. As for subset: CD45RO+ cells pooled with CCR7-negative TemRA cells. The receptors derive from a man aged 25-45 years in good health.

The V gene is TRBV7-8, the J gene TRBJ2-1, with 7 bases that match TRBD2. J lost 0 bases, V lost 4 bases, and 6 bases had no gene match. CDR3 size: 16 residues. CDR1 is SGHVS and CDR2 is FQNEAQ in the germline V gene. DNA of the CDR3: TGTGCCAGCAGCTCGGAGCGGGGTCACTCCTACAATGAGCAGTTCTTC. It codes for CASSSERGHSYNEQFF.

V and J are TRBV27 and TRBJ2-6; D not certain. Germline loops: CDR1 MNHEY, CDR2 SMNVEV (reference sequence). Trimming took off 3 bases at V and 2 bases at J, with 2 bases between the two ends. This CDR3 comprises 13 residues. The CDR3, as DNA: TGTGCCAGCAGTTTTACTGGGGCCAACGTCCTGACTTTC. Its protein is CASSFTGANVLTF.

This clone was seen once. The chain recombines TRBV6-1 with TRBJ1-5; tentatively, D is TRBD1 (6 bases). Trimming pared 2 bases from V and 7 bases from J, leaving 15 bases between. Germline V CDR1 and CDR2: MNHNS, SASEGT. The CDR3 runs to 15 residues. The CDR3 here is CASSERQTGGQPQHF. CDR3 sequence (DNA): TGTGCCAGCAGTGAACGTCAGACAGGTGGGCAGCCCCAGCATTTT.

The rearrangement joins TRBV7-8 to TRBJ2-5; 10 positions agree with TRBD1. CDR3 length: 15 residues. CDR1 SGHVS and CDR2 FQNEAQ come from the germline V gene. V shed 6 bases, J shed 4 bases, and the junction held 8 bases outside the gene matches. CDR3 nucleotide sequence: TGTGCCAGCAGGGGCCGGGACAGGGGTGGAGAGACCCAGTACTTC. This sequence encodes CASRGRDRGGETQYF.

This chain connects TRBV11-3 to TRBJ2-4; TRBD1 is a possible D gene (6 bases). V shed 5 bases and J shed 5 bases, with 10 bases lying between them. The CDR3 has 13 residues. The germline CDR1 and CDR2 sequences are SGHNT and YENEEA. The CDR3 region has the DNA TGTGCCAGCAGCCTCGGACAGCAAAACATTCAGTACTTC. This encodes CASSLGQQNIQYF.

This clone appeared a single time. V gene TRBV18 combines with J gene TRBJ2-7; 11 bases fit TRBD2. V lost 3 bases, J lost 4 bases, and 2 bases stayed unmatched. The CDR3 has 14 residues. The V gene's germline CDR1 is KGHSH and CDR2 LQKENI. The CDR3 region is CASSPGLAVYEQYF. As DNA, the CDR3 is TGTGCCAGCTCACCGGGACTAGCGGTTTACGAGCAGTACTTC. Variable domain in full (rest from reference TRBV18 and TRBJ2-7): NAGVMQNPRHLVRRRGQEARLRCSPMKGHSHVYWYRQLPEEGLKFMVYLQKENIIDESGMPKERFSAEFPKEGPSILRIQQVVRGDSAAYFCASSPGLAVYEQYFGPGTRLTVT.

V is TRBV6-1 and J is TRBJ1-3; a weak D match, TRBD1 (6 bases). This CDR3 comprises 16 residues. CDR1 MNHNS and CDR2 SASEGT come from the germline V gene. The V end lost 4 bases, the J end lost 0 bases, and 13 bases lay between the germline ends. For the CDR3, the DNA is TGTGCCAGCAGTGCCAACAGGGCTCTCTCTGGAAACACCATATATTTT. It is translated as CASSANRALSGNTIYF.

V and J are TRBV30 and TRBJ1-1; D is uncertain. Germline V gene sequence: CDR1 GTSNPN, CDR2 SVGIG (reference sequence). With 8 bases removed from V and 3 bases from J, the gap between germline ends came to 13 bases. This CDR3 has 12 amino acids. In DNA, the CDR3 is TGTGCCATTGGACGGAGGGACACTGAAGCTTTCTTT. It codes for CAIGRRDTEAFF.

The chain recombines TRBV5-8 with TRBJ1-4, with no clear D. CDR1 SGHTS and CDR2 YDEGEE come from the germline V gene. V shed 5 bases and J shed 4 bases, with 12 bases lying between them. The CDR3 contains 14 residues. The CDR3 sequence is CASRPWGGNEKLFF. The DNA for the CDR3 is TGTGCCAGCAGACCTTGGGGAGGTAATGAAAAACTGTTTTTT. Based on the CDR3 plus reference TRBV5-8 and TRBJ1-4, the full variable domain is EAGVTQSPTHLIKTRGQQATLRCSPISGHTSVYWYQQALGLGLQFLLWYDEGEERNRGNFPPRFSGRQFPNYSSELNVNALELEDSALYLCASRPWGGNEKLFFGSGTQLSVL.

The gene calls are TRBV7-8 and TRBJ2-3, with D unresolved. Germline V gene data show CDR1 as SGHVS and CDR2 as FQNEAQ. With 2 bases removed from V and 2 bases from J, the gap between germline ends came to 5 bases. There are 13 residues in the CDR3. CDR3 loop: CASSLSATDTQYF. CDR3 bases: TGTGCCAGCAGCTTAAGTGCCACAGATACGCAGTATTTT.

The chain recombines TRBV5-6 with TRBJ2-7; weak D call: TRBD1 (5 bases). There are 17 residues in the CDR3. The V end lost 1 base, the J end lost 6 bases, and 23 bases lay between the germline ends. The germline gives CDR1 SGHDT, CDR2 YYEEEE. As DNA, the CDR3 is TGTGCCAGCAGCTTGTTGTACGGTAACAGGCGAACGAGCGAGCAGTACTTC. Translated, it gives CASSLLYGNRRTSEQYF.

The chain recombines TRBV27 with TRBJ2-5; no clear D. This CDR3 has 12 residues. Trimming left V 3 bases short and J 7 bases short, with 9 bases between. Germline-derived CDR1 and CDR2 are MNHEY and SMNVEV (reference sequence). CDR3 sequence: CASSLRSGTQYF. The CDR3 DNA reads TGTGCCAGCAGTTTGCGATCGGGGACCCAGTACTTC.

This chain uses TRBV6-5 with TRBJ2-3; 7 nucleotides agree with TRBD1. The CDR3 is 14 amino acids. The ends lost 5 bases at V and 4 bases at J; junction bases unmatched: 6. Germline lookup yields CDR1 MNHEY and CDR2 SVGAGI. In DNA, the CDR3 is TGTGCCAGCAGTAAGACAGGGTTCGCAGATACGCAGTATTTT. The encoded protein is CASSKTGFADTQYF.

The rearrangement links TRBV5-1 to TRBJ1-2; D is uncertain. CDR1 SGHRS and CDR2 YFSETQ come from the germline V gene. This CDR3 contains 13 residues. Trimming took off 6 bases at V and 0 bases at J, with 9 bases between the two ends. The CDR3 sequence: CASKHSANYGYTF. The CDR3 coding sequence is TGCGCCAGCAAGCACAGCGCTAACTATGGCTACACCTTC.

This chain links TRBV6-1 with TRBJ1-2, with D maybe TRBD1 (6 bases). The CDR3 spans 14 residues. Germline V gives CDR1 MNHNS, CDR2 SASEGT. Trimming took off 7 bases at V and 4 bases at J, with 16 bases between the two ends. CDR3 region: CASTKYQGTYGYTF. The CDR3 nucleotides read TGTGCCAGCACTAAATACCAGGGGACCTATGGCTACACCTTC.

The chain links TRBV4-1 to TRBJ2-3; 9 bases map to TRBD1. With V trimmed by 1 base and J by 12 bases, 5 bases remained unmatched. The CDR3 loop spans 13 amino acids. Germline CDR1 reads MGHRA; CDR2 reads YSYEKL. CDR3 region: CASSQASGQGQYF. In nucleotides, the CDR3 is TGCGCCAGCAGCCAAGCTTCGGGACAGGGTCAGTATTTT.

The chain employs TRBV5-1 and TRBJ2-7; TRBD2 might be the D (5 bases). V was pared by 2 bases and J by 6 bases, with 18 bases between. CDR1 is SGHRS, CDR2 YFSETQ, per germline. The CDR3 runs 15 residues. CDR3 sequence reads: CASSFFSRVRGEQYF. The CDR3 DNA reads TGCGCCAGCAGCTTTTTTTCGCGGGTACGGGGCGAGCAGTACTTC.

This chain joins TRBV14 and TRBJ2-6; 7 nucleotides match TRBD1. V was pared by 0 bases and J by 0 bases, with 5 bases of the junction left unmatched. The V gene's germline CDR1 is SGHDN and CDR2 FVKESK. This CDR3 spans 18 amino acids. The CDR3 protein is CASSQEGDRPSGANVLTF. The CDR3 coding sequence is TGTGCCAGCAGCCAAGAAGGGGACAGACCCTCTGGGGCCAACGTCCTGACTTTC.

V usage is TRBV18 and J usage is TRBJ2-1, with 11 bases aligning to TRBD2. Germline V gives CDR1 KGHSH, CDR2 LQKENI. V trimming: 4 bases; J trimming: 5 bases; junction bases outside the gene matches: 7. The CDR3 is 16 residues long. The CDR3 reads CASSRKGTSGHNEQFF. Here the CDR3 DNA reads TGTGCCAGCTCACGCAAAGGGACTAGCGGACACAATGAGCAGTTCTTC. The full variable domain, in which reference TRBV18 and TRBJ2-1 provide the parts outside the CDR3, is NAGVMQNPRHLVRRRGQEARLRCSPMKGHSHVYWYRQLPEEGLKFMVYLQKENIIDESGMPKERFSAEFPKEGPSILRIQQVVRGDSAAYFCASSRKGTSGHNEQFFGPGTRLTVL.

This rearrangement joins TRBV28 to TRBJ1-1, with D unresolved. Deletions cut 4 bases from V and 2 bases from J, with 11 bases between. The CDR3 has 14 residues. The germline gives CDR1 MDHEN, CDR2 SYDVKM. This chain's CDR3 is CASSSLGVNTEAFF. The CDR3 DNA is TGTGCCAGCAGTTCCCTTGGGGTAAACACTGAAGCTTTCTTT.

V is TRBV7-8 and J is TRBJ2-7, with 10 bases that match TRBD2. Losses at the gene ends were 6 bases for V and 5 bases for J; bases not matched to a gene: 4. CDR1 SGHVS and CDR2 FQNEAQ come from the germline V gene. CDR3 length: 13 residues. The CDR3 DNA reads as TGTGCCAGCAGACCTAGCGGGAGCAACGAGCAGTACTTC. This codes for CASRPSGSNEQYF.

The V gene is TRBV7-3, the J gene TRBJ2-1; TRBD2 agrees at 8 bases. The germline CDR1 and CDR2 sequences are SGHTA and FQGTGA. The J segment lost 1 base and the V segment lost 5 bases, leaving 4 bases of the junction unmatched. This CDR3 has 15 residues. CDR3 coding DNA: TGTGCCAGCAGCCCCCAGCGGGAGTCCTACAATGAGCAGTTCTTC. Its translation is CASSPQRESYNEQFF.

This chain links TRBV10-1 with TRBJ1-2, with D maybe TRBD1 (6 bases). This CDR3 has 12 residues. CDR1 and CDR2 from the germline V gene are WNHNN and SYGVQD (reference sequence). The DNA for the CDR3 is TGCTCTCAGGGGCACATTAACTATGGCTACACCTTC. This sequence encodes CSQGHINYGYTF.

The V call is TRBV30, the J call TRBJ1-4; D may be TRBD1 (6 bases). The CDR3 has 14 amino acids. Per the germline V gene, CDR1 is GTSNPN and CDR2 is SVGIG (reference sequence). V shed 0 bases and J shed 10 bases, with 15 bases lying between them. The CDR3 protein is CAWSVQQGWGKLFF. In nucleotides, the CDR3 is TGTGCCTGGAGTGTACAACAGGGCTGGGGAAAACTGTTTTTT.

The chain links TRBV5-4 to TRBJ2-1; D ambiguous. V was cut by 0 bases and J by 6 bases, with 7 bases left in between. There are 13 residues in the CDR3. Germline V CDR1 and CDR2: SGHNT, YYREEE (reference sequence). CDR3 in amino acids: CASSLEGPNEQFF. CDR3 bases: TGTGCCAGCAGCTTGGAAGGGCCCAATGAGCAGTTCTTC.